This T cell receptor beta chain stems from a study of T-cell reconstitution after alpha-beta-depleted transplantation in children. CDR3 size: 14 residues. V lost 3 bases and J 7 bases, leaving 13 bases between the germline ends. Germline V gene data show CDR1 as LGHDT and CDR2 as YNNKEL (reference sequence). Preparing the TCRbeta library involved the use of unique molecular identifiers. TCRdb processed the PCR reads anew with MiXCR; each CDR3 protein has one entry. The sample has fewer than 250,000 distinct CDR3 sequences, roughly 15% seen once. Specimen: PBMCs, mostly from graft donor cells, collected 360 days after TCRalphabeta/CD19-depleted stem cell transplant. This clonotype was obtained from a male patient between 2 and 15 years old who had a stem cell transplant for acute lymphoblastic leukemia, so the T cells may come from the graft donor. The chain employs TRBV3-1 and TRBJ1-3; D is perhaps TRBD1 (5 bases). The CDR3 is CASSQRDGLNTIYF. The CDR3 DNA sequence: TGTGCCAGCAGCCAGCGGGACGGTTTGAACACCATATATTTT.